This T cell receptor beta chain was sequenced during a study of memory CD4+ T cells and cytomegalovirus serostatus. General study points: Of approximately 160 reported CMV TCRbeta sequences, 60 to 85 were found in memory CD4+ repertoires.

In the original workflow: After removing out-of-frame reads, around 2,000,000 distinct TCRbeta sequences remained. Assay: immunoSEQ multiplex PCR; the TCRdb copy retains only in-frame clones and omits some. The DNA was the basis for D and trimming; V, J and clone size are from that table. The data contain approximately 65,000 clones, roughly 80% of them singletons. With respect to this clone: Its antigen is currently unknown.

Single viable CD3+CD4+CD8-CD45RO+ cells were sorted as the memory CD4+ T cells. Germline CDR1 is LGHNA and CDR2 is YNFKEQ. The CDR3 length is 16 residues. Trimming removed 5 bases at V and 2 bases at J, with 17 bases between. The sequence derives from an adult in good health and CMV-seronegative. The sequenced sample was memory CD4+ T cells from blood. This chain joins TRBV4-2 and TRBJ2-3; a weak D match, TRBD2 (6 bases). CDR3 nucleotides: TGTGCCAGCAGCACTAACGGGGCGGGAACCACAGATACGCAGTATTTT. It specifies CASSTNGAGTTDTQYF.